This entry features one T cell receptor beta chain sequence. No cognate antigen has been identified for it. No per-base quality is available; no much larger clone lies one base away. Collaborating institutions collected whole blood in K2EDTA tubes following their own protocols. For TCRbeta analysis, collaborators shipped samples as frozen whole blood, isolated PBMCs, or DNA extracted from either of those sample types. These data are taken from a study of blood T cell repertoires in COVID-19 (dated by TCRdb to about 2020). The study in broad terms: Samples covering the acute and convalescent phases of COVID-19 were provided by collaborators in the United States, Italy and Spain. The prospective study material was composed of cDNA or gDNA derived from T cells, B-cell-depleted T cells, or PBMCs. Deeply sampled blood TCRbeta repertoires from subjects exposed to, actively infected with, or recovered from COVID-19 were included in the dataset. The repertoires were released in a freely available public database meant as a resource for research on the immune response to SARS-CoV-2. Samples were obtained from the ongoing ImmuneRACE study (first 160 participants) and from some 1,300 subjects provided by 6 global collaborators. The sample metadata nearly always contained a de-identified subject ID, COVID-19 status, age in years and sex. Where available, HLA class I and class II types were obtained from metadata supplied by the sample provider rather than from assay-based typing.

Results and caveats for the whole study, not just this receptor: The amount of clinical and demographic metadata varied by source and participant and was provided uncurated.

Between the V and J ends, shortened by 5 bases and 8 bases respectively, the junction contains 14 bases. From the cysteine through the phenylalanine, the CDR3 covers 13 amino acids. The sequence is cut down to CDR3 DNA, 39 bases in frame from base 1. Taken from the germline V gene, the CDR1 and CDR2 loops are KGHDR and SFDVKD. TCRbeta CDR3 regions were amplified from genomic DNA using the immunoSEQ Assay, a bias-controlled multiplex PCR. In the source study's methods: Nucleated cell counts per sample were estimated from amplification of reference gene primers within the assay. To quantify the absolute abundance of each unique TCRbeta CDR3 rearrangement, sequence reads were collapsed and filtered. For each sample, productive Simpson clonality was calculated as the square root of Simpson's diversity index across productive rearrangements. The immuneACCESS repertoire file appears here via TCRdb, limited to in-frame rearrangements. These files lack a portion of the clones; in checked studies, under half of the deficit traces to unresolved V genes, and the cause of the others is not known. That table gives V, J and clone size, and the DNA gave D and trimming. The sample table lists about 42,000 clones, around 76% of them with a count of one. Clones ranked in the top ten supply more than 7.5% of the sample.

The chain was built from TRBV24-1 and TRBJ1-2; the D region possibly corresponds to TRBD1 (5 bases align). The sample consisted of peripheral blood. The receptor comes from a man in his 70s with active or convalescent COVID-19. Here is the DNA: TGTGCCACCAGTGTGTCAGGGTTTCGAGGCTACACCTTC. It codes for CATSVSGFRGYTF.